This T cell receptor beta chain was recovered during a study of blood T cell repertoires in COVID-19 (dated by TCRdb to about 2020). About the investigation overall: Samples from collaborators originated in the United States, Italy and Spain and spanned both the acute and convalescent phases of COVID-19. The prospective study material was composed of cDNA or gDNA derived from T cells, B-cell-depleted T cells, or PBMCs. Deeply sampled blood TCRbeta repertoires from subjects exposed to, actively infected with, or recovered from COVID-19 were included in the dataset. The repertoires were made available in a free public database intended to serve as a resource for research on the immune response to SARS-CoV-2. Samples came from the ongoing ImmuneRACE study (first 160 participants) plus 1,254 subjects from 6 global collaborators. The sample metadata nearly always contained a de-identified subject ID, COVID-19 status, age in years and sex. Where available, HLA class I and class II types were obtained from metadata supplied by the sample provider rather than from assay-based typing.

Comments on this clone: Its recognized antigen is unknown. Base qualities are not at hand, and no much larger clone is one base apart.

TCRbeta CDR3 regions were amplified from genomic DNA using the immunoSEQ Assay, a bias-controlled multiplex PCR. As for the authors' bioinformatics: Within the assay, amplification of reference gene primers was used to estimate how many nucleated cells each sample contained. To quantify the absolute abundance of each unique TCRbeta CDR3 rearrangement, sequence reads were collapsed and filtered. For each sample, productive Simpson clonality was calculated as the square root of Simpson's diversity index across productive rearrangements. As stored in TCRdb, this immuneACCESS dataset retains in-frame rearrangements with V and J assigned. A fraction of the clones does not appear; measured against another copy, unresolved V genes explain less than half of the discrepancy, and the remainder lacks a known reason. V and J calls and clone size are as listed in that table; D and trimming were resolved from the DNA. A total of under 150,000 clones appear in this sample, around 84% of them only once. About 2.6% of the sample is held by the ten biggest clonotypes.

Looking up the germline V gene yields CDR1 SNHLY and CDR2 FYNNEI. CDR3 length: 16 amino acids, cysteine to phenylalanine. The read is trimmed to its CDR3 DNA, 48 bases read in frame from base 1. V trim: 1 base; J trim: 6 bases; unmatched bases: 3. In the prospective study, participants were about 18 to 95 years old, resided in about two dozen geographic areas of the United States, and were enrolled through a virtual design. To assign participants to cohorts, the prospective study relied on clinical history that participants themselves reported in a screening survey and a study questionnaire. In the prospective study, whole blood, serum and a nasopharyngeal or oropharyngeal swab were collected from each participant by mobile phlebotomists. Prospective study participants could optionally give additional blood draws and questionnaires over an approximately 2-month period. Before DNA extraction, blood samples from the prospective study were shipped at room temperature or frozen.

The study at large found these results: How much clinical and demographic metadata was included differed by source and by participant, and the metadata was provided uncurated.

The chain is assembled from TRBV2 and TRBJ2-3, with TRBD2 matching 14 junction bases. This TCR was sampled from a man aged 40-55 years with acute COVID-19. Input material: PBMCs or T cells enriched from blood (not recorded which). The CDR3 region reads CASSEGLAGGRDTQYF. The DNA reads TGTGCCAGCAGTGAAGGACTAGCGGGAGGGCGGGATACGCAGTATTTT.